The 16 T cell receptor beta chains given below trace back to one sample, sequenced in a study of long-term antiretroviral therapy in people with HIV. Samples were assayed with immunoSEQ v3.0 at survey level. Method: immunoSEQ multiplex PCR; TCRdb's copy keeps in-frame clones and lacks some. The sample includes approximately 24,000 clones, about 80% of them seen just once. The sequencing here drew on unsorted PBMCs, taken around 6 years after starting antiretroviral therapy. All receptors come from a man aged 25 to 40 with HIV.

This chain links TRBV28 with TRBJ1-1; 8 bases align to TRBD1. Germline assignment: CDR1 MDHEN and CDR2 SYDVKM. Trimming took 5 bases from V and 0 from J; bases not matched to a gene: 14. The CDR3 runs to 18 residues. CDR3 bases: TGTGCCAGCAGTATCCCTCAGGGGGCCGTGGTAATGAACACTGAAGCTTTCTTT. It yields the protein CASSIPQGAVVMNTEAFF.

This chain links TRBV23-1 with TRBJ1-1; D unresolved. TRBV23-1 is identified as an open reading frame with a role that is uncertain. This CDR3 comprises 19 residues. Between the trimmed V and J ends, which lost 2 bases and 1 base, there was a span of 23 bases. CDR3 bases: TGCGCCAGCAGTCAAGCTCTGTCCCCCCCCTTTTTACAGAACACTGAAGCTTTCTTT. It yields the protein CASSQALSPPFLQNTEAFF.

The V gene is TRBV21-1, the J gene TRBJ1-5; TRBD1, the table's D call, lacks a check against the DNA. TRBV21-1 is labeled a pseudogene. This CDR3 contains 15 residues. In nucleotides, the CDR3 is TGTGCCAGCTACACGTGGCAGATCAGCAATCAGCCCCAGCATTTT. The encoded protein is CASYTWQISNQPQHF.

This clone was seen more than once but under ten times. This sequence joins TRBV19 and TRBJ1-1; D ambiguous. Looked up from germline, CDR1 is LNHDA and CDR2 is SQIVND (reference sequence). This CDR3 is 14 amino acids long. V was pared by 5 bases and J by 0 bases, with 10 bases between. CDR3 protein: CASSSQAMNTEAFF. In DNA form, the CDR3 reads TGTGCCAGTAGTTCGCAAGCTATGAACACTGAAGCTTTCTTT.

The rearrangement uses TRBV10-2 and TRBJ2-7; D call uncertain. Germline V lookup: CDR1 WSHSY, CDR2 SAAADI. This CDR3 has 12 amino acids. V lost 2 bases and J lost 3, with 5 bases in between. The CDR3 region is CASSELGYEQYF. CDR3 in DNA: TGCGCCAGCAGTGAGCTGGGCTACGAGCAGTACTTC.

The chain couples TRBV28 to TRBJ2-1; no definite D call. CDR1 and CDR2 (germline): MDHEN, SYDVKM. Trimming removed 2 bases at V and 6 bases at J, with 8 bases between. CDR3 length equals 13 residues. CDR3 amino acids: CASSLDRINEQFF. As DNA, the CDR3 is TGTGCCAGCAGTTTAGATAGGATCAATGAGCAGTTCTTC.

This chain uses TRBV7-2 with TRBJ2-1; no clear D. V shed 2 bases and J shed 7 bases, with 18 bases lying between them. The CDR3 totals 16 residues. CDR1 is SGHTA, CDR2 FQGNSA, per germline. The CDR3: CASSLSYDQGMNEQFF. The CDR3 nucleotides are TGTGCCAGCAGCTTATCGTACGACCAAGGGATGAATGAGCAGTTCTTC.

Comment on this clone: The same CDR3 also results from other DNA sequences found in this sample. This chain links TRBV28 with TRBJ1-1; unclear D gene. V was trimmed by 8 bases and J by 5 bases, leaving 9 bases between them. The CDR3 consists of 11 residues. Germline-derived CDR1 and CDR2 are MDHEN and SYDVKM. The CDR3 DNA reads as TGTGCCAGCCGTTGGGGTACTGAAGCTTTCTTT. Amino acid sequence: CASRWGTEAFF.

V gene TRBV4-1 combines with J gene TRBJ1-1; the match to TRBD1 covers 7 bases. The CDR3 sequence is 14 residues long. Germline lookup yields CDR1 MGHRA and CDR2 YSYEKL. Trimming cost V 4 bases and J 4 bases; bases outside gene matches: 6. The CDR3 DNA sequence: TGCGCCAGCAGCCCCAGGGGGGGCGTCACTGAAGCTTTCTTT. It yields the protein CASSPRGGVTEAFF.

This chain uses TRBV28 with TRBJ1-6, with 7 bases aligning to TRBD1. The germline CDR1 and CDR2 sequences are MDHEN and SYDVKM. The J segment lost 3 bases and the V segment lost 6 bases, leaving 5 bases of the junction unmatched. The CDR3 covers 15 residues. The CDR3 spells CASREQGSYNSPLHF. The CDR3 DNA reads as TGTGCCAGCAGGGAACAGGGGAGCTATAATTCACCCCTCCACTTT. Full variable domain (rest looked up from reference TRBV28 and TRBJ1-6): DVKVTQSSRYLVKRTGEKVFLECVQDMDHENMFWYRQDPGLGLRLIYFSYDVKMKEKGDIPEGYSVSREKKERFSLILESASTNQTSMYLCASREQGSYNSPLHFGNGTRLTVT.

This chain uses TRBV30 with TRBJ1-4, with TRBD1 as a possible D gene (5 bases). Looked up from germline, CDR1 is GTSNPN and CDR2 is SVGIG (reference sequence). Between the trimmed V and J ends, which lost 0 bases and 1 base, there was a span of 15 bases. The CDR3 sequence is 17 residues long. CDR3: CAWSVNWGVQTNEKLFF. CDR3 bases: TGTGCCTGGAGTGTAAATTGGGGGGTGCAAACTAATGAAAAACTGTTTTTT.

The CDR3 is CASSPPLWTGYTGELFF. The CDR3, as DNA: TGTGCCAGCAGCCCGCCGTTGTGGACAGGGTACACCGGGGAGCTGTTTTTT. V is TRBV11-2 and J is TRBJ2-2, with TRBD1 identical over 8 bases. Germline CDR1 SGHAT, CDR2 FQNNGV. The CDR3 has 17 amino acids. The V gene end was trimmed by 5 bases and the J gene end by 3 bases; junction bases not matched to a gene: 11.

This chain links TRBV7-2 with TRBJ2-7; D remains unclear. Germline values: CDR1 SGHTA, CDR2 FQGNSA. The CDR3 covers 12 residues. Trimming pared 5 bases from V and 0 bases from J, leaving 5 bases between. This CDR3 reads CASSDSSYEQYF. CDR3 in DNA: TGTGCCAGCAGCGATAGCTCCTACGAGCAGTACTTC. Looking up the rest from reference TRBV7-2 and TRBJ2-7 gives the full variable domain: GAGVSQSPSNKVTEKGKDVELRCDPISGHTALYWYRQSLGQGLEFLIYFQGNSAPDKSGLPSDRFSAERTGGSVSTLTIQRTQQEDSAVYLCASSDSSYEQYFGPGTRLTVT.

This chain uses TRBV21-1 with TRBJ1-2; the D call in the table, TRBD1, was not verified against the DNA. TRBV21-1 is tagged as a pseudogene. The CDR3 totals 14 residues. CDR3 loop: CAKAPGREGYGYTF. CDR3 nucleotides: TGTGCCAAGGCCCCGGGCAGGGAAGGGTATGGCTACACCTTC.

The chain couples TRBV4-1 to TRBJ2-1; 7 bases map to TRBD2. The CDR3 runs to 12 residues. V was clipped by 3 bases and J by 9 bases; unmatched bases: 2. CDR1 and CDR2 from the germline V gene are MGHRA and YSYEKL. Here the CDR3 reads CASSHPGGEQFF. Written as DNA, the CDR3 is TGCGCCAGCAGCCACCCGGGGGGTGAGCAGTTCTTC.

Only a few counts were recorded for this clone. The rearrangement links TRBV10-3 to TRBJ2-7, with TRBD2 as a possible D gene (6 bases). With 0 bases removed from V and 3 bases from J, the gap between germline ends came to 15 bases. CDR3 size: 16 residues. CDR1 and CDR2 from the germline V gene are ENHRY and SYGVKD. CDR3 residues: CAISESPTGTGYEQYF. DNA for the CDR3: TGTGCCATCAGTGAGTCTCCCACCGGGACTGGCTACGAGCAGTACTTC.